These 10 T cell receptor beta chains were all obtained from the same sample, sequenced in a study of cytotoxic CD8 clonotypes in ibrutinib-treated CLL. The assay was immunoSEQ multiplex PCR, and TCRdb's table has in-frame clones only and misses some. The sample contains tens of thousands of clones, about 81% of which appear only once. This sample comprised PBMCs, obtained before ibrutinib treatment. The source of these receptors is a human donor with chronic lymphocytic leukemia.

The chain has TRBV10-1 and TRBJ2-1; TRBD2 matches 10 bases. The CDR3 is 14 residues long. CDR1 and CDR2 from the germline V gene are WNHNN and SYGVQD (reference sequence). Losses at the gene ends were 7 bases for V and 9 bases for J; bases not matched to a gene: 9. The DNA for the CDR3 is TGCGCCAGCAAACCTAGCGGGAGAGGTTTTGAGCAGTTCTTC. Its translation: CASKPSGRGFEQFF.

The chain carries TRBV7-8 and TRBJ1-3; D call uncertain. This CDR3 spans 14 amino acids. V lost 1 base and J lost 2, with 6 bases in between. Germline CDR1 is SGHVS and CDR2 is FQNEAQ. The CDR3 nucleotides read TGTGCCAGCAGCTTAGGGACGGCTGGAAACACCATATATTTT. Translation: CASSLGTAGNTIYF.

This sequence joins TRBV18 and TRBJ2-1; 9 nucleotides match TRBD2. Germline CDR1 KGHSH, CDR2 LQKENI. The V gene end was trimmed by 3 bases and the J gene end by 9 bases; junction bases not matched to a gene: 18. The CDR3 covers 18 residues. The CDR3 DNA reads TGTGCCAGCTCACCCCCCGGGTTGTCTAGCGGGATCAACGGTGAGCAGTTCTTC. Its protein product is CASSPPGLSSGINGEQFF.

This clone has only a few counts. The chain couples TRBV7-9 to TRBJ1-5; TRBD1 matches at 8 bases. Germline lookup yields CDR1 SEHNR and CDR2 FQNEAQ (reference sequence). Trimming at V came to 5 bases and at J to 2 bases, leaving 2 bases not matched to a gene. The CDR3 has 14 amino acids. This CDR3 is CASSMTGGNQPQHF. The DNA of the CDR3 is TGTGCCAGCAGCATGACAGGGGGCAATCAGCCCCAGCATTTT.

The chain employs TRBV30 and TRBJ1-6; D possibly corresponds to TRBD1 (5 bases). The V and J ends lost 3 bases and 7 bases respectively, with 7 bases between them. This CDR3 has 12 amino acids. The germline CDR1 and CDR2 sequences are GTSNPN and SVGIG (reference sequence). CDR3 sequence (DNA): TGTGCCTGGAGGGGGCTGAATTCACCCCTCCACTTT. Its translation: CAWRGLNSPLHF.

The chain links TRBV5-1 to TRBJ1-1; 9 bases match TRBD1. With 4 bases clipped from V and 10 bases from J, the junction kept 11 bases outside the gene matches. The germline gives CDR1 SGHRS, CDR2 YFSETQ. CDR3 size: 14 residues. For the CDR3, the DNA is TGCGCCAGCAGCCTCCCGGACAGGGGAGGGCGAGCTTTCTTT. Translated: CASSLPDRGGRAFF.

This clone was picked up a small number of times. The chain joins TRBV6-1 to TRBJ2-7; D may correspond to TRBD1 or TRBD2 (6 bases each). Germline V lookup: CDR1 MNHNS, CDR2 SASEGT. With 3 bases removed from V and 3 bases from J, the gap between germline ends came to 12 bases. CDR3 length equals 14 residues. The CDR3 region is CASSDPGEVYEQYF. CDR3 DNA: TGTGCCAGCAGTGACCCAGGGGAGGTCTACGAGCAGTACTTC.

The chain links TRBV10-3 to TRBJ2-5; D may be TRBD1 (5 bases). This CDR3 contains 13 residues. Germline CDR1 is ENHRY and CDR2 is SYGVKD. The ends were cut back, 0 bases at V and 5 bases at J, with 7 bases in the middle. The CDR3 spells CAISESGAETQYF. CDR3 coding DNA: TGTGCCATCAGTGAGTCTGGGGCCGAGACCCAGTACTTC.

The chain couples TRBV11-2 to TRBJ2-1; D is perhaps TRBD2 (5 bases). The CDR3 contains 16 residues. Deletions cut 5 bases from V and 8 bases from J, with 22 bases between. CDR1 is SGHAT, CDR2 FQNNGV, per germline. The DNA for the CDR3 is TGTGCCAGCAGCCGGGATGGACCAGGAGGAGGTCATGAGCAGTTCTTC. Protein sequence: CASSRDGPGGGHEQFF.

This chain connects TRBV5-1 to TRBJ1-4; D gene ambiguous. V dropped 4 bases and J dropped 5 bases, with 15 bases sitting between them. Germline V gives CDR1 SGHRS, CDR2 YFSETQ. The CDR3 covers 15 residues. This CDR3 reads CASSPAAGTNEKLFF. The CDR3, as DNA: TGCGCCAGCAGCCCGGCTGCCGGAACCAATGAAAAACTGTTTTTT.